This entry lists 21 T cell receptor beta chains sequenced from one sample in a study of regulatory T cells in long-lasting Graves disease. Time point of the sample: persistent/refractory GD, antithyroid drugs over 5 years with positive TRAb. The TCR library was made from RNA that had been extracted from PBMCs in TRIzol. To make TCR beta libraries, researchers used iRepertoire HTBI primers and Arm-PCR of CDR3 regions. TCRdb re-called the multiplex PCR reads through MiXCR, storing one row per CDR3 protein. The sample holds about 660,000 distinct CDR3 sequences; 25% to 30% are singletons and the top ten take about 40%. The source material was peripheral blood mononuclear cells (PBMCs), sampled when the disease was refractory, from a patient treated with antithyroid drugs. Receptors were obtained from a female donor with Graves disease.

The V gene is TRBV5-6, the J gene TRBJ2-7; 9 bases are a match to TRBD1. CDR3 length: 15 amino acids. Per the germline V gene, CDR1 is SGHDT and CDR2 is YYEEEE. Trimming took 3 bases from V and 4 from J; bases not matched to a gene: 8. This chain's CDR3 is CASSYHRDRVYEQYF. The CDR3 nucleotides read TGTGCCAGCAGCTATCACCGGGACAGGGTTTACGAGCAGTACTTC.

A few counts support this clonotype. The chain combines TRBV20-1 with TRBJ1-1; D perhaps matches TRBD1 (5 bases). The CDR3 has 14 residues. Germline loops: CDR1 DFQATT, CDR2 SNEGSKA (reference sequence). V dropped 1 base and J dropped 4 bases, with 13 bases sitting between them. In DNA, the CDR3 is TGCAGTGCTAGAGTCGGGGGGGTGGTCACTGAAGCTTTCTTT. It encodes CSARVGGVVTEAFF.

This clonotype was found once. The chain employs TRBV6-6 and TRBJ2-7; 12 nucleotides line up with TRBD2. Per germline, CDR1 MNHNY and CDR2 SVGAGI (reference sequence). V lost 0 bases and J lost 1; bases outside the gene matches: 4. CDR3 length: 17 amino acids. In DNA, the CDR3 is TGTGCCAGCAGTTACTCGACTCTAGCGGGAGGGTCCTACGAGCAGTACTTC. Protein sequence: CASSYSTLAGGSYEQYF.

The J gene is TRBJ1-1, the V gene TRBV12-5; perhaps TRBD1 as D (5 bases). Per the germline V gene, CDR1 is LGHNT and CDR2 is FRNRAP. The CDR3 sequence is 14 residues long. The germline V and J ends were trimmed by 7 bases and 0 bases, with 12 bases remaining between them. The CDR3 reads CASARGSMNTEAFF. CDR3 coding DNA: TGTGCTAGTGCGCGGGGGTCCATGAACACTGAAGCTTTCTTT.

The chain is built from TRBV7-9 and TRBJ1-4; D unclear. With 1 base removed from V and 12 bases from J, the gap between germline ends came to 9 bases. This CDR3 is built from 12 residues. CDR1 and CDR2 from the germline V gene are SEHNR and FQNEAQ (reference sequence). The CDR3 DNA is TGTGCCAGCAGCTTAGAGGGTGTAGAACTGTTTTTT. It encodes CASSLEGVELFF.

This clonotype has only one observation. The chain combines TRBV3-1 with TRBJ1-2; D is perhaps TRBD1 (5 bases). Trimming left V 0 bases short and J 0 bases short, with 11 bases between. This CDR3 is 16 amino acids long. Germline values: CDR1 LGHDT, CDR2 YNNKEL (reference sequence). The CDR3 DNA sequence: TGTGCCAGCAGCCAAGAGACAGCAACTTCTAACTATGGCTACACCTTC. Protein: CASSQETATSNYGYTF.

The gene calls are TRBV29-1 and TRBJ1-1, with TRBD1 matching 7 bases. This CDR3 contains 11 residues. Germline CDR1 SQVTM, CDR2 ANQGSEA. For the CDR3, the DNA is TGCACCACCAACAGGGGTCCGGCAGCTTTCTTT. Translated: CTTNRGPAAFF.

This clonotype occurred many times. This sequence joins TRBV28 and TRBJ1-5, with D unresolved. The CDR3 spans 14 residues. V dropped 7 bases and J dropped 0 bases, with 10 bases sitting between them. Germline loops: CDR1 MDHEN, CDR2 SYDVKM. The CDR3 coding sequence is TGTGCCAGCAAGGACGTCCCTAGCAATCAGCCCCAGCATTTT. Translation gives CASKDVPSNQPQHF.

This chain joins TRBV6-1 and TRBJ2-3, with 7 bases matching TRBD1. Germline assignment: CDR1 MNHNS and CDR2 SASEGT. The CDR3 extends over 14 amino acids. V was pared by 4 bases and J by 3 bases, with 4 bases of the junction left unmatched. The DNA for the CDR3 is TGTGCCAGCAGTGGACAGGGATGGACAGATACGCAGTATTTT. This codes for CASSGQGWTDTQYF.

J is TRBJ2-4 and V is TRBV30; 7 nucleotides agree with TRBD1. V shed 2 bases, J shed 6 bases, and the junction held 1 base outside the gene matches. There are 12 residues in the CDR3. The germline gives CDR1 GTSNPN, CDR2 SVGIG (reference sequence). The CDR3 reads CAWSRQGNIQYF. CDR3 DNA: TGTGCCTGGAGTCGACAGGGAAACATTCAGTACTTC.

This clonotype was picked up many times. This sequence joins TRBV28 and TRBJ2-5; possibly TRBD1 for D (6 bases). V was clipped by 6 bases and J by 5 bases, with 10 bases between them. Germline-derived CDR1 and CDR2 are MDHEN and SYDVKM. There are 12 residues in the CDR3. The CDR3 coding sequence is TGTGCCAGCAGGCCCACAGGGGAGACCCAGTACTTC. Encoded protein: CASRPTGETQYF.

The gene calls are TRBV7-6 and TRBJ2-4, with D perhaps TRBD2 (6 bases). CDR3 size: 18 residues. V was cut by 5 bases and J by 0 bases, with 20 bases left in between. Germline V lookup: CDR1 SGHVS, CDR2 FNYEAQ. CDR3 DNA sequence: TGTGCCAGCAGCCCTATGACCGGGGGATCTTCAGCCAAAAACATTCAGTACTTC. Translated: CASSPMTGGSSAKNIQYF.

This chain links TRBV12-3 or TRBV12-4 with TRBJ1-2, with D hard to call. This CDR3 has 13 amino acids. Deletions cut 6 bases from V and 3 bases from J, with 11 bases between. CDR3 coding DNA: TGTGCCAGCAGCCCCGTGAAGGACTATGGCTACACCTTC. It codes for CASSPVKDYGYTF.

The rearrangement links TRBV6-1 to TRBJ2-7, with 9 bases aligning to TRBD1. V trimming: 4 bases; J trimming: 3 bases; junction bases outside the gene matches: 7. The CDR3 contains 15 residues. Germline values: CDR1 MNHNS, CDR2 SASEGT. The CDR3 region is CASSGTGTGNYEQYF. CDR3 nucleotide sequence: TGTGCCAGCAGTGGGACCGGGACAGGGAACTACGAGCAGTACTTC.

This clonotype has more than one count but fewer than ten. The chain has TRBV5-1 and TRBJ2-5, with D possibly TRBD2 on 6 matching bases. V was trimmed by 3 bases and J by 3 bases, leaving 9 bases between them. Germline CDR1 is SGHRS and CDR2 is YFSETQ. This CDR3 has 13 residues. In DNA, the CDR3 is TGCGCCAGCAGCTGGCCGGGAGAAGAGACCCAGTACTTC. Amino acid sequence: CASSWPGEETQYF.

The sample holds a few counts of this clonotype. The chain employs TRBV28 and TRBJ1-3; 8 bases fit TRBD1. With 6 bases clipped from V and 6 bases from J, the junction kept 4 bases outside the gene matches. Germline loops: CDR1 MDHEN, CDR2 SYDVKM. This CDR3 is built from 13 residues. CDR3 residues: CASRQGEVNTIYF. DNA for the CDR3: TGTGCCAGCAGACAGGGGGAGGTAAACACCATATATTTT.

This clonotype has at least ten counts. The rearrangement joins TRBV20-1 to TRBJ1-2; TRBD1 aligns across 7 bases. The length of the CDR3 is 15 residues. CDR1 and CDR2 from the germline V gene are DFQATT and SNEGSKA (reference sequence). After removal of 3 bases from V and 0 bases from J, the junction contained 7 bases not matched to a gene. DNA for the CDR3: TGCAGTGCTAGCCGAGACAGGGAAGCTAACTATGGCTACACCTTC. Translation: CSASRDREANYGYTF.

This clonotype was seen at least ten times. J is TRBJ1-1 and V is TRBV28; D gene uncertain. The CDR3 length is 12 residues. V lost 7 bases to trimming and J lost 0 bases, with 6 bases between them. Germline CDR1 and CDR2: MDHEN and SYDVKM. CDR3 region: CASTRMNTEAFF. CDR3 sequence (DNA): TGTGCCAGCACCAGGATGAACACTGAAGCTTTCTTT.

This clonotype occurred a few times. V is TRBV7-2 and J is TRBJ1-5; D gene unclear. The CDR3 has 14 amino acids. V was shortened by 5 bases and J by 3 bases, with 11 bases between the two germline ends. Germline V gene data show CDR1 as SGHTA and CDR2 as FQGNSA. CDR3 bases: TGTGCCAGCAGCCCCGGGAGTGACAATCAGCCCCAGCATTTT. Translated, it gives CASSPGSDNQPQHF.

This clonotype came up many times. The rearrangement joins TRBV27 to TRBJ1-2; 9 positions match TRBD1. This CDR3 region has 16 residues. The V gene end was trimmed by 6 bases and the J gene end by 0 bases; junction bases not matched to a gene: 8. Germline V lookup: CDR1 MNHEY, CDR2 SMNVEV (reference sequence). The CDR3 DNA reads TGTGCCAGCAGCATTGGGCGGACAGGGGCTAACTATGGCTACACCTTC. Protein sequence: CASSIGRTGANYGYTF.

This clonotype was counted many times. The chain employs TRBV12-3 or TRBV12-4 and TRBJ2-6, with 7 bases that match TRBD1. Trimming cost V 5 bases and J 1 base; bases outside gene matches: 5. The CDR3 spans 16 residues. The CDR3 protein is CASSGPGGSGANVLTF. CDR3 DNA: TGTGCCAGCAGTGGGCCAGGGGGATCTGGGGCCAACGTCCTGACTTTC.